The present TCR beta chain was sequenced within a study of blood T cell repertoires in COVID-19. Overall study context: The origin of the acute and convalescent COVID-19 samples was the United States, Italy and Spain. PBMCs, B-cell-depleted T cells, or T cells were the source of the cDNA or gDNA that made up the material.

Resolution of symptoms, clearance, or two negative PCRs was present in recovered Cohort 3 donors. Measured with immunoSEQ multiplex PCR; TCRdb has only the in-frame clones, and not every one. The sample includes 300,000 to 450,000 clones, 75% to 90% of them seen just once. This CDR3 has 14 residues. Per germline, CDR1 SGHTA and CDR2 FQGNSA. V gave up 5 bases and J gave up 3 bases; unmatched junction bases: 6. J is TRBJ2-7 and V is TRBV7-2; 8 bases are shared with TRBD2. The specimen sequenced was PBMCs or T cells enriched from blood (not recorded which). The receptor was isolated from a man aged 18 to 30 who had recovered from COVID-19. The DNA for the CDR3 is TGTGCCAGCAGCAACGGGAGGGCCCTCTACGAGCAGTACTTC. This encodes CASSNGRALYEQYF.